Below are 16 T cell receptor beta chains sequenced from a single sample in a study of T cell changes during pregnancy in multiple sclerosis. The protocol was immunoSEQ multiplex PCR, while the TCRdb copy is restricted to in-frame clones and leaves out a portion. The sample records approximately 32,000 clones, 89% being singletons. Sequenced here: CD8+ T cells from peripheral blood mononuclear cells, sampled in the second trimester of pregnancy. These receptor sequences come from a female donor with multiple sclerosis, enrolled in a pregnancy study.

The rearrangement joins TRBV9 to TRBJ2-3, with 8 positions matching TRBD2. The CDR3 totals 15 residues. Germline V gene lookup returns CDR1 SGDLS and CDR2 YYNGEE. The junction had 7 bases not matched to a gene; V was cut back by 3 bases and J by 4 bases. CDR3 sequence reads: CASSATLGLADTQYF. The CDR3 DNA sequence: TGTGCCAGCAGCGCCACCCTGGGACTAGCAGATACGCAGTATTTT.

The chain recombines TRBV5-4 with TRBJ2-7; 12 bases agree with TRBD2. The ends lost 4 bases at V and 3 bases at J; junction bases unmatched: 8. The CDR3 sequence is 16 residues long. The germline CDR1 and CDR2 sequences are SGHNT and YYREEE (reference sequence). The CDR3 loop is CASSGRTSGMDYEQYF. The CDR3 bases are TGTGCCAGCAGCGGGAGGACTAGCGGGATGGACTACGAGCAGTACTTC.

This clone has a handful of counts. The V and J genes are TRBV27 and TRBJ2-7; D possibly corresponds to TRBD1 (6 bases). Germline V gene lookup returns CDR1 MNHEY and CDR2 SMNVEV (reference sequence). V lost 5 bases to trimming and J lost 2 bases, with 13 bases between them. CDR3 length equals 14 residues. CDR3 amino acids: CASSPDSPAYEQYF. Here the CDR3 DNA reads TGTGCCAGCAGTCCGGACAGTCCAGCCTACGAGCAGTACTTC.

CDR3: CASSSGQRATYEQYF. For the CDR3, the DNA is TGTGCCAGCAGTTCGGGACAGAGGGCAACCTACGAGCAGTACTTC. The chain recombines TRBV27 with TRBJ2-7; the match to TRBD1 covers 7 bases. CDR1 and CDR2 from the germline V gene are MNHEY and SMNVEV (reference sequence). V was clipped by 4 bases and J by 2 bases; unmatched bases: 8. The CDR3 length is 15 residues.

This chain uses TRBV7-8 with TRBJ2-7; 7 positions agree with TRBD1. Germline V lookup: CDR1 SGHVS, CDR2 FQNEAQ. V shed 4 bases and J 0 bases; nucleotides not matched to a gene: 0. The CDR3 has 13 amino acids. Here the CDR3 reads CASSWDSSYEQYF. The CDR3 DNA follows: TGTGCCAGCAGCTGGGACAGCTCCTACGAGCAGTACTTC. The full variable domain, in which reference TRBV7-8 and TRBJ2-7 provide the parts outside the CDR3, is GAGVSQSPRYKVAKRGQDVALRCDPISGHVSLFWYQQALGQGPEFLTYFQNEAQLDKSGLPSDRFFAERPEGSVSTLKIQRTQQEDSAVYLCASSWDSSYEQYFGPGTRLTVT.

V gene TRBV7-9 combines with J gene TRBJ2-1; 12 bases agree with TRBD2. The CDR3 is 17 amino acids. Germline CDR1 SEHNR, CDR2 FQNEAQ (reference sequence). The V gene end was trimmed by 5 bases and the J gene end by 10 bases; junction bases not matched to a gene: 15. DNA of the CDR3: TGTGCCAGCAGCCCCCGACTAGCGGGGGACCTCAGAGGGGAGCAGTTCTTC. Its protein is CASSPRLAGDLRGEQFF.

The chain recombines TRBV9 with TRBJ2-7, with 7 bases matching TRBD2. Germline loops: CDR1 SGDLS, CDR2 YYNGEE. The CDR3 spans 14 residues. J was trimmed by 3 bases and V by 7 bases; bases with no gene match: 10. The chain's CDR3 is CASAPGGSGYEQYF. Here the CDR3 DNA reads TGTGCCAGCGCACCGGGCGGGAGCGGCTACGAGCAGTACTTC.

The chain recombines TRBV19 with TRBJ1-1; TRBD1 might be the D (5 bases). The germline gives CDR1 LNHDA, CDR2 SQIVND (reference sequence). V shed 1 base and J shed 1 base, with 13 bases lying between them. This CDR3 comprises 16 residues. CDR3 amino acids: CASSIGPTEANTEAFF. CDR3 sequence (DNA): TGTGCCAGTAGTATAGGACCGACAGAAGCGAACACTGAAGCTTTCTTT.

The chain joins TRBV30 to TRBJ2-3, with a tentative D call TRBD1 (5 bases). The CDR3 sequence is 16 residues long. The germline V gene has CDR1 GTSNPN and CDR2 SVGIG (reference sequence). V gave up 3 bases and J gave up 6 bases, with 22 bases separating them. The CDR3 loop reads CAWREPGQGGADTQYF. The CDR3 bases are TGTGCCTGGAGGGAACCAGGGCAGGGTGGCGCCGATACGCAGTATTTT.

The CDR3 bases are TGTGCCAGCAGCGTACAAGCGGGAGGAATGACAGATACGCAGTATTTT. Protein sequence: CASSVQAGGMTDTQYF. The chain joins TRBV9 to TRBJ2-3; 9 bases map to TRBD2. Germline V CDR1 and CDR2: SGDLS, YYNGEE. The CDR3 length is 16 residues. The V segment lost 1 base and the J segment 3 bases; nucleotides outside the gene matches: 6.

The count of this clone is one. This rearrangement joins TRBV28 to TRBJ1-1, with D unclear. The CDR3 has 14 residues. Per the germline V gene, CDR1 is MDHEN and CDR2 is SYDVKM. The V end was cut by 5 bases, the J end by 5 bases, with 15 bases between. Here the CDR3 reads CASSPATGGTEAFF. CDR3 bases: TGTGCCAGCAGTCCGGCGACGGGCGGGACTGAAGCTTTCTTT. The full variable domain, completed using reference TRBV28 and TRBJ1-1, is DVKVTQSSRYLVKRTGEKVFLECVQDMDHENMFWYRQDPGLGLRLIYFSYDVKMKEKGDIPEGYSVSREKKERFSLILESASTNQTSMYLCASSPATGGTEAFFGQGTRLTVV.

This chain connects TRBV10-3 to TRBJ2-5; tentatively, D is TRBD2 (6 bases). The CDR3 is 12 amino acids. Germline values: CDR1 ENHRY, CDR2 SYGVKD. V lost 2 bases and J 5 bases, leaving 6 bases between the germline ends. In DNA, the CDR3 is TGTGCCATCAGTGAGGGGGGGGAGACCCAGTACTTC. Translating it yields CAISEGGETQYF.

CDR3 loop: CASSSPMNRGFSNQPQHF. The CDR3 DNA is TGTGCCAGCAGCTCGCCCATGAATAGAGGGTTCAGCAATCAGCCCCAGCATTTT. The rearrangement joins TRBV5-4 to TRBJ1-5; no definite D call. Per germline, CDR1 SGHNT and CDR2 YYREEE (reference sequence). V was pared by 3 bases and J by 1 base, with 20 bases between. The CDR3 is 18 residues long.

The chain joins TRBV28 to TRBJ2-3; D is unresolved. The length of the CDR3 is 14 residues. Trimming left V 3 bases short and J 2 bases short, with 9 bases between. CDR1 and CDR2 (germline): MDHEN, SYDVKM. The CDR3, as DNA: TGTGCCAGCAGTTTGATTTACTACACAGATACGCAGTATTTT. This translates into CASSLIYYTDTQYF.

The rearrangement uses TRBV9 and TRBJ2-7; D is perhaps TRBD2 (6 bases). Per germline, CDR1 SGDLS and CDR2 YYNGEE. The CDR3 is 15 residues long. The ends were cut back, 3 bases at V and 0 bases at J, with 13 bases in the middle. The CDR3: CASSDGGGSSYEQYF. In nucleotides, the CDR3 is TGTGCCAGCAGCGACGGTGGAGGGAGCTCCTACGAGCAGTACTTC.

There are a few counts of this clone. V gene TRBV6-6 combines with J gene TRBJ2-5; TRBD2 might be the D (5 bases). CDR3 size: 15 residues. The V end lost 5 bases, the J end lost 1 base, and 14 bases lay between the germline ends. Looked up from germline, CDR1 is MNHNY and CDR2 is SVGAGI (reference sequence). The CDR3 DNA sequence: TGTGCCAGCAGTAATTACGCGGGCGTCCAAGAGACCCAGTACTTC. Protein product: CASSNYAGVQETQYF.